Below, one T cell receptor (beta chain) is given with its context. Its antigen has not been determined. No much larger clone exists at a distance of one base, and base qualities are not known. From its cysteine to its phenylalanine, the CDR3 spans 13 amino acids. The only DNA kept is the CDR3, 39 bases in frame from the first base. V lost 1 base and J lost 10 bases; the stretch between them is 11 bases long. One collaborating source in Seattle enrolled patients while the patients were actively infected and followed the patients over time throughout the course of disease. Collaborating institutions collected whole blood in K2EDTA tubes following their own protocols. For TCRbeta analysis, collaborators shipped samples as frozen whole blood, isolated PBMCs, or DNA extracted from either of those sample types. The immunoSEQ Assay, a bias-controlled multiplex PCR, was used to amplify TCRbeta CDR3 regions from genomic DNA. For the original study's pipeline: The number of nucleated cells in each sample was estimated by amplification of reference gene primers within the assay. To quantify the absolute abundance of each unique TCRbeta CDR3 rearrangement, sequence reads were collapsed and filtered. Productive Simpson clonality was computed per sample as the square root of Simpson's diversity index over productive rearrangements. TCRdb took this table from immuneACCESS and kept in-frame rearrangements with V and J called. Such tables lack part of the clones; where checked against another copy, unresolved V genes explain under half of the gap, and the rest is unexplained. V, J and clone size derive from that table, while D and trimming were established from the DNA sequence. In this sample the table shows roughly 52,000 clones, roughly 87% of which occur a single time. The top ten clones comprise 3.6% of the sample.

The data belong to a study of blood T cell repertoires in COVID-19 (dated by TCRdb to about 2020). General notes on the study: Samples covering the acute and convalescent phases of COVID-19 were provided by collaborators in the United States, Italy and Spain. The material from the prospective study consisted of cDNA or gDNA derived from T cells, B-cell-depleted T cells, or PBMCs. Deeply sampled blood TCRbeta repertoires from subjects exposed to, actively infected with, or recovered from COVID-19 were included in the dataset. The repertoires were released in a freely available public database intended as a resource for research on the immune response to SARS-CoV-2. Samples came from the ongoing ImmuneRACE study (first 160 participants) plus 1,254 subjects from 6 global collaborators. The sample metadata nearly always contained a de-identified subject ID, COVID-19 status, age in years and sex. Where available, HLA class I and class II types were obtained from metadata supplied by the sample provider rather than from assay-based typing.

Paper-wide results and their limitations: Clinical and demographic metadata were provided uncurated, with the amount varying by source and participant.

The origin of this receptor is a man aged 35 to 55 with COVID-19, enrolled during active disease. The sample was peripheral blood. The chain employs TRBV12-3 or TRBV12-4 and TRBJ2-1, with the D gene uncertain. The CDR3 corresponds to CASSLGGAWEQFF. The nucleotides are TGTGCCAGCAGTTTAGGCGGTGCGTGGGAGCAGTTCTTC.